Described below is a single TCR beta chain sequence and its context. Antigen: not known. This sample is drawn from a study of cytomegalovirus exposure and HLA in healthy donors. The study, taken as a whole, reports: In an earlier analysis, productive rearrangement rates for most beta V segments clustered near 87% or 30%. V- and J-gene trimming in TCR beta was tied to a missense DCLRE1C variant by an analysis performed later. In a later analysis, parvovirus B19, influenza, CMV and Epstein-Barr virus appeared linked to several top co-occurrence clusters. A cluster of highly shared sequence variants was likely a sequencing artifact.

Amplification used 60 Vbeta primers and 13 Jbeta primers. TCRdb's table, derived via immunoSEQ multiplex PCR, lists solely in-frame clones and lacks some. This table has over 80,000 clones, around 75% appearing once. The clonotype originates from a man in his forties in good health and CMV-seronegative. Sequenced input: PBMCs.

CDR3 in amino acids: CASSYGQGRNSPLHF. DNA for the CDR3: TGTGCCAGCAGCTACGGACAGGGTAGGAATTCACCCCTCCACTTT. The chain joins TRBV5-8 to TRBJ1-6; 8 bases fit TRBD1. J gave up 7 bases and V 3 bases, and 6 bases lay outside the gene matches. Germline-derived CDR1 and CDR2 are SGHTS and YDEGEE. This CDR3 contains 15 residues.